Here is one TCR beta chain with its context. These data originate in a study of blood T cell repertoires in COVID-19. Background on the study: Italy, Spain and the United States were the sources of the convalescent and acute COVID-19 samples. PBMCs, B-cell-depleted T cells, or T cells were the source of the cDNA or gDNA that made up the material.

Seattle's cohort entered during active infection and was followed longitudinally. V lost 5 bases, J lost 12 bases, and 21 bases stayed unmatched. This CDR3 has 18 residues. Germline CDR1 SGHTA, CDR2 FQGNSA. Original handling: Amplification with reference gene primers provided the estimates of nucleated cell counts. Sequencing used immunoSEQ multiplex PCR; TCRdb keeps in-frame clones, though not all of them. V, J and clone size derive from that table, while D and trimming were established from the DNA sequence. Counted here are 270,000 or so clones, around 85% occurring once; the ten biggest clones make up roughly 1.5%.

The V and J genes are TRBV7-2 and TRBJ2-7, with TRBD2 identical over 14 bases. Sequenced sample: peripheral blood. This clonotype was obtained from a human donor with COVID-19, enrolled during active disease. The donor label of this sample is uncertain. The CDR3 loop reads CASSPSPFRLAGGPRPYF. The CDR3 DNA is TGTGCCAGCAGCCCAAGCCCCTTCCGACTAGCGGGAGGGCCGCGGCCGTACTTC.